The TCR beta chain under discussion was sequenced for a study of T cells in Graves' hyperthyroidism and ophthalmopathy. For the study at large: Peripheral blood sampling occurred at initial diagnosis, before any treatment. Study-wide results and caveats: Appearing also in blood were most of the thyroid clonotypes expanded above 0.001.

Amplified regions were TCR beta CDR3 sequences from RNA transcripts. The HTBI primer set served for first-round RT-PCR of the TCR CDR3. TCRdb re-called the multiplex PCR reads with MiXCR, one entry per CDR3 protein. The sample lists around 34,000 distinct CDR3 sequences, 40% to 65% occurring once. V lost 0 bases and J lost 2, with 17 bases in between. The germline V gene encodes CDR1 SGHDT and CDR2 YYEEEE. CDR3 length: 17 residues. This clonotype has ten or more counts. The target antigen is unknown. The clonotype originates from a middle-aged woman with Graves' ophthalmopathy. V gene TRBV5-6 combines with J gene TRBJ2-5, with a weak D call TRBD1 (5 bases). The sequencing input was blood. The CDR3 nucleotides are TGTGCCAGCAGCTTGGGGTCTCATGGGGCTTCTCAAGAGACCCAGTACTTC. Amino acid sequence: CASSLGSHGASQETQYF.